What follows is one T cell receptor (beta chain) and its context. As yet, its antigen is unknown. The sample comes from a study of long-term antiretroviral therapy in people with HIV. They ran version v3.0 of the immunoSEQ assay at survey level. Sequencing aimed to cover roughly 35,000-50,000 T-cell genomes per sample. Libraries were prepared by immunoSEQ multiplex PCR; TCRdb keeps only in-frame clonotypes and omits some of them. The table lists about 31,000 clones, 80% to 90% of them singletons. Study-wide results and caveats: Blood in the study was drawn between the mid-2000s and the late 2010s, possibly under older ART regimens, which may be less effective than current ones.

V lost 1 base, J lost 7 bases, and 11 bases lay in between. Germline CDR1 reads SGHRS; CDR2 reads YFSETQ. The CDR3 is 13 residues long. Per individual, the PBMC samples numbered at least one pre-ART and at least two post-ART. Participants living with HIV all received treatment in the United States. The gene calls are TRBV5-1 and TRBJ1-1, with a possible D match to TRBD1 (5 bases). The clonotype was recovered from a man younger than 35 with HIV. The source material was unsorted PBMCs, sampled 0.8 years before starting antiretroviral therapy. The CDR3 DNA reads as TGCGCCAGCAGCTTGTCAACTCAGGGTGAAGCTTTCTTT. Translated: CASSLSTQGEAFF. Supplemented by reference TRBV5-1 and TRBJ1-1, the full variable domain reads KAGVTQTPRYLIKTRGQQVTLSCSPISGHRSVSWYQQTPGQGLQFLFEYFSETQRNKGNFPGRFSGRQFSNSRSEMNVSTLELGDSALYLCASSLSTQGEAFFGQGTRLTVV.